Listed below are T cell receptor beta chains from one sample, sequenced in a study of siplizumab effects on memory and regulatory T cells. Assay used: immunoSEQ multiplex PCR; TCRdb lists only in-frame clones, some missing. The data hold 70,000 to 95,000 clones, with roughly 96% observed a single time. The sequenced sample consisted of naive CD4+ T cells sorted from blood. These receptors were obtained from a human donor in good health. The CDR3 runs from the conserved cysteine through the conserved F or W. The D gene is left open where the match is weak. Some rows mark clone size as missing; the rest say once, few, many or name a class of expanded clone.

v_gene: TRBV14; d_gene: .; j_gene: TRBJ1-3; abundance: .; CDR3aa: CASSQATGLSGNTIYF; CDR3nt: TGTGCCAGCAGCCAAGCAACAGGCCTCTCTGGAAACACCATATATTTT
v_gene: TRBV28; d_gene: TRBD1; j_gene: TRBJ1-3; abundance: .; CDR3aa: CASSAAGTGGNTIYF; CDR3nt: TGTGCCAGCAGCGCTGCCGGGACAGGGGGAAACACCATATATTTT
v_gene: TRBV18; d_gene: .; j_gene: TRBJ1-3; abundance: .; CDR3aa: CASSPRQEGNTIYF; CDR3nt: TGTGCCAGCTCACCACGACAGGAGGGAAACACCATATATTTT
v_gene: TRBV11-2; d_gene: .; j_gene: TRBJ1-6; abundance: .; CDR3aa: CASSSLGQSGYDSPLHF; CDR3nt: TGTGCCAGCAGCTCGCTGGGCCAGTCGGGTTACGATTCACCCCTCCACTTT
v_gene: TRBV4-2; d_gene: TRBD2; j_gene: TRBJ2-3; abundance: .; CDR3aa: CASSPTVGGGLTGRDTQYF; CDR3nt: TGTGCCAGCAGCCCTACCGTTGGCGGGGGGCTTACCGGAAGAGATACGCAGTATTTT
v_gene: TRBV5-4; d_gene: TRBD2; j_gene: TRBJ2-3; abundance: .; CDR3aa: CASSFLAGGPTQYF; CDR3nt: TGTGCCAGCAGCTTCCTAGCGGGGGGGCCAACGCAGTATTTT
v_gene: TRBV19; d_gene: TRBD2; j_gene: TRBJ2-4; abundance: .; CDR3aa: CASCLAGTKNIQYF; CDR3nt: TGTGCCAGTTGTCTAGCGGGTACCAAAAACATTCAGTACTTC
v_gene: TRBV25-1; d_gene: TRBD2; j_gene: TRBJ2-2; abundance: .; CDR3aa: CASSARDYQGELFF; CDR3nt: TGTGCCAGCAGTGCCCGGGACTACCAGGGGGAGCTGTTTTTT
v_gene: TRBV7-8; d_gene: .; j_gene: TRBJ1-5; abundance: .; CDR3aa: CASSLWGGDQPQHF; CDR3nt: TGTGCCAGCAGCTTGTGGGGGGGCGATCAGCCCCAGCATTTT
v_gene: TRBV30; d_gene: .; j_gene: TRBJ1-4; abundance: .; CDR3aa: CAWNRQEKLFF; CDR3nt: TGTGCCTGGAACCGACAGGAAAAACTGTTTTTT
v_gene: TRBV19; d_gene: .; j_gene: TRBJ1-1; abundance: .; CDR3aa: CASRNRENTEAFF; CDR3nt: TGTGCCAGTAGGAACAGGGAAAACACTGAAGCTTTCTTT
v_gene: TRBV7-2; d_gene: .; j_gene: TRBJ2-5; abundance: .; CDR3aa: CASSGSGAIRYQETQYF; CDR3nt: TGTGCCAGCAGCGGATCAGGGGCGATAAGGTACCAAGAGACCCAGTACTTC
v_gene: TRBV28; d_gene: TRBD1; j_gene: TRBJ1-2; abundance: .; CDR3aa: CASSIGTGFYGYTF; CDR3nt: TGTGCCAGCAGTATCGGGACAGGCTTCTATGGCTACACCTTC
v_gene: TRBV15; d_gene: TRBD1; j_gene: TRBJ2-3; abundance: .; CDR3aa: CATRQGSTDTQYF; CDR3nt: TGTGCCACCAGACAGGGGAGCACAGATACGCAGTATTTT
v_gene: TRBV6-6; d_gene: TRBD1; j_gene: TRBJ2-7; abundance: .; CDR3aa: CASRRGQGVIYEQYF; CDR3nt: TGTGCCAGCAGACGGGGACAGGGGGTTATCTACGAGCAGTACTTC
v_gene: TRBV11-1; d_gene: .; j_gene: TRBJ2-3; abundance: once; CDR3aa: CASSLVVTDTQYF; CDR3nt: TGTGCCAGCAGCTTAGTGGTCACAGATACGCAGTATTTT
v_gene: TRBV5-6; d_gene: .; j_gene: TRBJ1-3; abundance: .; CDR3aa: CASSYGAGASGNTIYF; CDR3nt: TGTGCCAGCAGCTATGGAGCAGGGGCTTCTGGAAACACCATATATTTT
v_gene: TRBV6-1; d_gene: TRBD1; j_gene: TRBJ1-5; abundance: .; CDR3aa: CASGEGADQPQHF; CDR3nt: TGTGCCAGCGGGGAGGGGGCTGATCAGCCCCAGCATTTT
v_gene: TRBV12-5; d_gene: .; j_gene: TRBJ1-1; abundance: .; CDR3aa: CASGPIGGEAFF; CDR3nt: TGTGCTAGTGGACCCATCGGGGGTGAAGCTTTCTTT
v_gene: TRBV6-5; d_gene: TRBD1; j_gene: TRBJ2-7; abundance: .; CDR3aa: CASSYLRDRDYEQYF; CDR3nt: TGTGCCAGCAGTTACCTCCGGGACAGGGACTACGAGCAGTACTTC
v_gene: TRBV6-5; d_gene: TRBD1; j_gene: TRBJ2-5; abundance: .; CDR3aa: CASSRAGTVGETQYF; CDR3nt: TGTGCCAGCAGCCGTGCCGGGACAGTGGGAGAGACCCAGTACTTC
v_gene: TRBV6-5; d_gene: .; j_gene: TRBJ2-7; abundance: .; CDR3aa: CASSKDTQNSYEQYF; CDR3nt: TGTGCCAGCAGTAAGGACACTCAAAACTCCTACGAGCAGTACTTC
v_gene: TRBV4-1; d_gene: .; j_gene: TRBJ1-2; abundance: .; CDR3aa: CASSQGQSLGYGYTF; CDR3nt: TGCGCCAGCAGCCAAGGACAATCGTTAGGGTATGGCTACACCTTC
v_gene: TRBV5-1; d_gene: .; j_gene: TRBJ1-1; abundance: .; CDR3aa: CASSLVAGSTEAFF; CDR3nt: TGCGCCAGCAGCTTGGTGGCAGGGAGTACTGAAGCTTTCTTT
v_gene: TRBV6-5; d_gene: TRBD1; j_gene: TRBJ1-5; abundance: .; CDR3aa: CASREGGQGQPQHF; CDR3nt: TGTGCCAGCAGGGAAGGGGGACAGGGTCAGCCCCAGCATTTT
v_gene: TRBV5-4; d_gene: .; j_gene: TRBJ1-2; abundance: .; CDR3aa: CASSLDPSANYGYTF; CDR3nt: TGTGCCAGCAGCTTGGACCCTTCAGCGAACTATGGCTACACCTTC
v_gene: TRBV11-1; d_gene: .; j_gene: TRBJ2-7; abundance: .; CDR3aa: CASSFNGLTAYEQYF; CDR3nt: TGTGCCAGCAGCTTCAATGGGCTGACCGCCTACGAGCAGTACTTC
v_gene: TRBV10-3; d_gene: .; j_gene: TRBJ2-3; abundance: .; CDR3aa: CATRGGQGGRHTDTQYF; CDR3nt: TGTGCCACCCGAGGGGGTCAAGGGGGAAGGCACACAGATACGCAGTATTTT